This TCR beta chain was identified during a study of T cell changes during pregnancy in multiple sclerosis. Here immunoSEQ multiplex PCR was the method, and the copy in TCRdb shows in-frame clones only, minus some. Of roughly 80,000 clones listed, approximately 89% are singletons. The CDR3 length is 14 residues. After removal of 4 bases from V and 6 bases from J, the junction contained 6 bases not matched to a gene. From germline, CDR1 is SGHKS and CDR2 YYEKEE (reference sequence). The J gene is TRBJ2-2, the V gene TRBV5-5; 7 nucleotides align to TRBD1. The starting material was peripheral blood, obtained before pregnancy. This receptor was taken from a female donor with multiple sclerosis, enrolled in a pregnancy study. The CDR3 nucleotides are TGTGCCAGCAGCAAGACAGGGCCGTCCGGGGAGCTGTTTTTT. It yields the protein CASSKTGPSGELFF.